Shown below are 13 T cell receptor beta chains from a single sample sequenced in a study of T cells in Graves' hyperthyroidism and ophthalmopathy. The CDR3 regions of TCR beta were amplified from RNA transcripts. A first-round RT-PCR of the TCR CDR3 used the HTBI primer set. MiXCR, applied by TCRdb to the multiplex PCR reads, yields one record per CDR3 protein. The sample lists about 290,000 distinct CDR3 sequences, approximately 16% occurring once. The sequenced sample was blood. These receptors came from a woman aged 45-59 years with Graves' hyperthyroidism that later progressed to Graves' ophthalmopathy.

The table lists this clonotype with a few counts. CDR3 nucleotides: TGTGCCAGCGGACCAATTCGGGGGAAGGATGAGCAGTTCTTC. Amino acids: CASGPIRGKDEQFF. The genes are TRBV6-1 and TRBJ2-1, with a tentative D call TRBD2 (6 bases). Trimming pared 8 bases from V and 8 bases from J, leaving 19 bases between. Germline loops: CDR1 MNHNS, CDR2 SASEGT. CDR3 length equals 14 residues.

This clonotype was picked up many times. CDR3 sequence (DNA): TGTGCCGTCAAATCCGGGATAGGTGGGAACGAGCAGTACTTC. Translated: CAVKSGIGGNEQYF. The chain employs TRBV6-1 and TRBJ2-7; a possible D gene is TRBD2 (5 bases). The V gene lost 11 bases and the J gene lost 5 bases, with 22 bases spanning the gap. The CDR3 sequence is 14 residues long. The germline V gene encodes CDR1 MNHNS and CDR2 SASEGT.

The table lists this clonotype with many counts. This CDR3 reads CASSFQGTGAETQYF. In nucleotides, the CDR3 is TGTGCCAGCAGCTTCCAAGGGACAGGGGCAGAGACCCAGTACTTC. V and J are TRBV3-1 and TRBJ2-5; TRBD1 aligns across 10 bases. This CDR3 is built from 15 residues. Per the germline V gene, CDR1 is LGHDT and CDR2 is YNNKEL (reference sequence). J was trimmed by 4 bases and V by 5 bases; bases with no gene match: 7.

The table lists this clonotype with many counts. The chain is built from TRBV12-3 or TRBV12-4 and TRBJ2-7, with D maybe TRBD2 (5 bases). V lost 3 bases and J lost 3, with 12 bases in between. The CDR3 is 14 amino acids. CDR3 protein: CASSFRGRNYEQYF. The CDR3 DNA sequence: TGTGCCAGCAGTTTTCGCGGGCGGAACTACGAGCAGTACTTC.

This clonotype has a count of ten or more. The rearrangement uses TRBV2 and TRBJ2-2; 9 bases are a match to TRBD2. The CDR3 loop spans 15 amino acids. The germline V gene has CDR1 SNHLY and CDR2 FYNNEI. V shed 8 bases and J 3 bases; nucleotides not matched to a gene: 7. The CDR3 DNA reads as TGTGCCAGCTCTCGGACTAGCGACCACACCGGGGAGCTGTTTTTT. Translating gives CASSRTSDHTGELFF.

This clonotype was observed many times. The chain employs TRBV6-1 and TRBJ1-5; D uncertain. Germline-derived CDR1 and CDR2 are MNHNS and SASEGT. Trimming took 4 bases from V and 6 from J, leaving 10 bases between them. CDR3 size: 13 residues. CDR3 in DNA: TGTGCCAGCAGTGGCGAAGTTTTTCAGCCCCAGCATTTT. Encoded protein: CASSGEVFQPQHF.

This clonotype was counted at least ten times. This chain links TRBV25-1 with TRBJ2-3, with D perhaps TRBD2 (5 bases). This CDR3 has 14 amino acids. Trimming took off 2 bases at V and 4 bases at J, with 10 bases between the two ends. CDR1 and CDR2 from the germline V gene are MGHDK and SYGVNS. The CDR3 region is CASSEGRGADTQYF. CDR3 nucleotides: TGTGCCAGCAGTGAAGGTCGGGGAGCAGATACGCAGTATTTT.

Details on this clonotype: A much larger clone sits a single nucleotide away, making a read error possible. The chain couples TRBV18 to TRBJ1-4; 10 nucleotides agree with TRBD1. Germline V gene data show CDR1 as KGHSH and CDR2 as LQKENI. V shed 6 bases, J shed 12 bases, and the junction held 7 bases outside the gene matches. This CDR3 has 13 residues. The CDR3 sequence: CASSQDRGRQLFF. Here the CDR3 DNA reads TGTGCCAGCTCCCAGGACAGGGGGAGGCAACTGTTTTTT.

This clonotype was seen at least ten times. The V gene is TRBV20-1, the J gene TRBJ2-4, with 10 bases identical to TRBD2. Germline V gene data show CDR1 as DFQATT and CDR2 as SNEGSKA (reference sequence). CDR3 length: 12 residues. V dropped 5 bases and J dropped 9; count of bases not matched to a gene: 4. The CDR3 spells CSAGTSVGIQYF. The CDR3 nucleotides are TGCAGTGCTGGGACTAGCGTTGGCATTCAGTACTTC.

This clonotype was seen many times. The chain combines TRBV28 with TRBJ1-2; a possible D gene is TRBD1 (5 bases). The CDR3 loop spans 14 amino acids. CDR1 is MDHEN and CDR2 is SYDVKM in the germline V gene. Between the trimmed V and J ends, which lost 5 bases and 4 bases, there was a span of 14 bases. As DNA, the CDR3 is TGTGCCAGCAGTCGGGGGGACGCCTTCTATGGCTACACCTTC. Translated, it gives CASSRGDAFYGYTF.

This clonotype occurred many times. This sequence joins TRBV28 and TRBJ1-1, with 7 positions matching TRBD1. The junction had 11 bases not matched to a gene; V was cut back by 7 bases and J by 6 bases. Germline CDR1 reads MDHEN; CDR2 reads SYDVKM. The CDR3 loop spans 14 amino acids. CDR3 DNA sequence: TGTGCCAGCACCTCGCAGGGGGGTAAGGCTGAAGCTTTCTTT. The encoded protein is CASTSQGGKAEAFF.

This clonotype was seen ten or more times. The CDR3 nucleotides are TGTGCCATCAGTGACTCCCAGGGGAGGACTGAAGCTTTCTTT. It yields the protein CAISDSQGRTEAFF. The chain is built from TRBV10-3 and TRBJ1-1, with D perhaps TRBD1 (6 bases). The V gene lost 3 bases and the J gene lost 5 bases, with 13 bases spanning the gap. The CDR3 is 14 residues long. Germline CDR1 ENHRY, CDR2 SYGVKD.

This clonotype was detected ten times or more. V usage is TRBV7-9 and J usage is TRBJ1-1; D not certain. Trimming stripped 3 bases from V and 0 bases from J, with 8 bases between. The CDR3 extends over 14 amino acids. Germline V gene lookup returns CDR1 SEHNR and CDR2 FQNEAQ (reference sequence). The CDR3 is CASSFNEMNTEAFF. DNA of the CDR3: TGTGCCAGCAGCTTTAATGAGATGAACACTGAAGCTTTCTTT.